This record covers a single T cell receptor beta chain. The antigen remains undetermined. The treatment: about 20 received Ad26.COV2.S at low or high dose, single or two shots; about five received placebo; per-sample allocation not given. Specimen acquisition occurred on day 63 following the initial vaccine or placebo injection. TCRdb's copy holds only in-frame clones and misses some; the assay was immunoSEQ multiplex PCR. The table shows around 340,000 clones, with roughly 91% occurring only once. This sample stems from a study of Ad26.COV2.S vaccination and SARS-CoV-2 variants. Study summary: The donor belonged to the COV1001 Ad26.COV2.S trial arm. Study findings and constraints: Reportedly, spike-specific CD8+ and CD4+ T cell responses achieved substantial breadth once vaccination had taken place. Breadth and depth estimates from TCRs may understate total T cell responses.

The V and J ends lost 0 bases and 4 bases respectively, with 12 bases between them. CDR1 and CDR2 (germline): SGHDT, YYEEEE. The CDR3 runs to 15 residues. This chain joins TRBV5-6 and TRBJ2-3; the D gene could be TRBD1 or TRBD2 (5 bases each). The input for sequencing was peripheral blood, taken in a trial of Ad26.COV2.S vaccine versus placebo. The sequence was obtained from a person aged 18-60 years who received the Ad26.COV2.S COVID-19 vaccine or a placebo. CDR3 bases: TGTGCCAGCAGCTTGGACGGAGGCAGGGCAGATACGCAGTATTTT. Translating it yields CASSLDGGRADTQYF.